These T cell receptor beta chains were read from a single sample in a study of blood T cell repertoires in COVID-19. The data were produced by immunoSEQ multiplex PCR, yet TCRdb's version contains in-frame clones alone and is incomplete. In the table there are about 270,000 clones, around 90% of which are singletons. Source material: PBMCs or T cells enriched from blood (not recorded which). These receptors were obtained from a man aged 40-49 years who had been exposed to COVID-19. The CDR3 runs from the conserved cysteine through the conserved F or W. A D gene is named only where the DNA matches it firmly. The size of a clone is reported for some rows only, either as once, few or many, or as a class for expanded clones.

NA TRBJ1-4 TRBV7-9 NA TGTGCCAGCAGCCTTCATTTCCCAGTGACTAATGAAAAACTGTTTTTT CASSLHFPVTNEKLFF
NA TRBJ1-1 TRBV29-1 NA TGCAGCGTGAGCCAGGGTGGGGTCTTCACTGAAGCTTTCTTT CSVSQGGVFTEAFF
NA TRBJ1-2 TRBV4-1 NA TGCGCCAGCAGCCAAGGTGGGGGCAAATATGGCTACACCTTC CASSQGGGKYGYTF
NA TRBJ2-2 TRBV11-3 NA TGTGCCAGCAGCTTAGAGTCAGGGGGGTACTTGAACACCGGGGAGCTGTTTTTT CASSLESGGYLNTGELFF
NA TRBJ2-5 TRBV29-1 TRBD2 TGCAGCCTAGGTTTAGCGGGAGGGCAAGGGACCCAGTACTTC CSLGLAGGQGTQYF
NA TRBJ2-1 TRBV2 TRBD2 TGTGCCAGCAGTCTCACTAGCGGGATTGGCAATGAGCAGTTCTTC CASSLTSGIGNEQFF
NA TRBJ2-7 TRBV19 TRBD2 TGTGCCAGTAGTAGCGGGAGCTCCTACGAGCAGTACTTC CASSSGSSYEQYF
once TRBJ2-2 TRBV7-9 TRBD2 TGTGCCCCTGGTTCTAGCGGGAGAACCGCGAACACCGGGGAGCTGTTTTTT CAPGSSGRTANTGELFF
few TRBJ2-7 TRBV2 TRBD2 TGTGCCAGCAGTTGGACTAGCGGAAACTCCTACGAGCAGTACTTC CASSWTSGNSYEQYF
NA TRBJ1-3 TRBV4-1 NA TGCGCCAGCAGCCAAGCAGGAGGGTTGCGGGGAAACACCATATATTTT CASSQAGGLRGNTIYF
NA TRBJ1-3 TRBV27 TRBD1 TGTGCCAGCAGTCTCGTCCCGGGACAGGGGGCAGAAGGAAACACCATATATTTT CASSLVPGQGAEGNTIYF
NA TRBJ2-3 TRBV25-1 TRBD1 TGTGCCAGCAGGGACAGGGGGCAGAGAGATACGCAGTATTTT CASRDRGQRDTQYF
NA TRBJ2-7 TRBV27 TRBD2 TGTGCCAGCAGTTCGTTGGGTTGGGACGGGGGGACTAGCGGGAGATACGAGCAGTACTTC CASSSLGWDGGTSGRYEQYF
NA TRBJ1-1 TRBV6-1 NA TGTGCCAGCAGTGACGCGACAGCCCTCGGGAACACTGAAGCTTTCTTT CASSDATALGNTEAFF
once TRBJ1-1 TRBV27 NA TGTGCCAGCAGTTTAGTCTCGGGGTATACTGAAGCTTTCTTT CASSLVSGYTEAFF
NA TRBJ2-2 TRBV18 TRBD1 TGTGCCAGCGGGAAAGGGGGCCTGAACACCGGGGAGCTGTTTTTT CASGKGGLNTGELFF
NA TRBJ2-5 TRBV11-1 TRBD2 TGTGCCAGCAGCTTAGCGGGACTAGCGGTAAAGGGGGAGACCCAGTACTTC CASSLAGLAVKGETQYF
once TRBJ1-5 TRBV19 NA TGTGCCAGTAGTATTACGTCAGGGCCTCAGCCCCAGCATTTT CASSITSGPQPQHF
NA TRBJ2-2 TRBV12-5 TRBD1 TGTGCTAGTGGCCCCGGGACAGGGGGCGCGTGGGGGGAGCTGTTTTTT CASGPGTGGAWGELFF
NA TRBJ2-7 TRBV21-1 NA TGTGCCAGCAGCAAAGTTCCACGGGTGAACTCCTACGAGCAGTACTTC CASSKVPRVNSYEQYF